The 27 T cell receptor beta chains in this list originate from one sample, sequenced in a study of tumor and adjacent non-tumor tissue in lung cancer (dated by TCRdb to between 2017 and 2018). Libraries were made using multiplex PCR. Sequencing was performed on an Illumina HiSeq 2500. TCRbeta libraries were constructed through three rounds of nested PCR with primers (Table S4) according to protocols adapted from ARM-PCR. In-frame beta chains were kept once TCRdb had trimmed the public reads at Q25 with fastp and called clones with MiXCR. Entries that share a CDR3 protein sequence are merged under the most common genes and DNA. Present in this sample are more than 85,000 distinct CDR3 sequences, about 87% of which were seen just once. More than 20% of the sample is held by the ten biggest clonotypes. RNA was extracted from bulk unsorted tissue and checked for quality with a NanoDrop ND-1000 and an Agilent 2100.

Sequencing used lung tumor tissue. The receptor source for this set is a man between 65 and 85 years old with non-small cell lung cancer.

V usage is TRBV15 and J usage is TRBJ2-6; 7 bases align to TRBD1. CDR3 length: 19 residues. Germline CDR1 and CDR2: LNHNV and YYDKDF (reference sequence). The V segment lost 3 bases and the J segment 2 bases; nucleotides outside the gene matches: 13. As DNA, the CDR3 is TGTGCCACCAGCAGGCGCGAAGACAGGGTGGTTGCTGGGGCCAACGTCCTGACTTTC. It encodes CATSRREDRVVAGANVLTF.

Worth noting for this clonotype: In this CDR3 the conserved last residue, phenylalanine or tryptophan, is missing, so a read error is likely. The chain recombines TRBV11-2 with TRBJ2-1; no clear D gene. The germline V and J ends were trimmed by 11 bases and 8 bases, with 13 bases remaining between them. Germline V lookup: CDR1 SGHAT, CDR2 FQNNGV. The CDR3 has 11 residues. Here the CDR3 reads CAGSPGDEQFI. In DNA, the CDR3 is TGTGCCGGTAGCCCGGGCGATGAGCAGTTCATC.

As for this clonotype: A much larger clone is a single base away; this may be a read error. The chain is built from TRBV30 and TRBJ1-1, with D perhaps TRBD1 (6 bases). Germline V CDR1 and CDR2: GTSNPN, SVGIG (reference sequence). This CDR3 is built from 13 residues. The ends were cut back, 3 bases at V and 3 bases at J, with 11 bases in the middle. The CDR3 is CAWSPDSYTEAFF. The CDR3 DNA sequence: TGTGCCTGGAGCCCGGACAGTTACACTGAAGCTTTCTTT.

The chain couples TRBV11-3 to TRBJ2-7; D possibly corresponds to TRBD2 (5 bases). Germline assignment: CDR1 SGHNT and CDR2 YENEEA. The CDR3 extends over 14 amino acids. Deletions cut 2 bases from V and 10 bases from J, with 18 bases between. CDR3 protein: CASSLRGSSCEQYF. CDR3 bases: TGTGCCAGCAGCTTAAGAGGGAGCTCGTGCGAACAGTACTTC.

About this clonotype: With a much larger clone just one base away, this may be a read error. The CDR3 spells CASSATTWNEQLF. CDR3 nucleotide sequence: TGTGCCAGCAGTGCAACGACATGGAATGAGCAGCTCTTC. The chain has TRBV12-3 or TRBV12-4 and TRBJ2-1, with D unresolved. This CDR3 is 13 amino acids long.

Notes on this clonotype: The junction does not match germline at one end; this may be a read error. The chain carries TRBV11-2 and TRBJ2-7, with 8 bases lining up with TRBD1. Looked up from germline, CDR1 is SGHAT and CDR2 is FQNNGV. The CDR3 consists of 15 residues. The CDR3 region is CTSSLAQGAPYEQYF. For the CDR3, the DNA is TGTACCAGCAGCTTAGCTCAGGGGGCCCCTTACGAGCAGTACTTC.

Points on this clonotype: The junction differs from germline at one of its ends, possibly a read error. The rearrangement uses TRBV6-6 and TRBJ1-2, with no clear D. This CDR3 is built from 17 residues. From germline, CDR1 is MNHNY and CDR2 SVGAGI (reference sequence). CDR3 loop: CASTYSLLEGFNYGYTF. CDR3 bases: TGTGCCAGCACTTACTCGTTATTGGAAGGGTTCAACTATGGCTACACATTC.

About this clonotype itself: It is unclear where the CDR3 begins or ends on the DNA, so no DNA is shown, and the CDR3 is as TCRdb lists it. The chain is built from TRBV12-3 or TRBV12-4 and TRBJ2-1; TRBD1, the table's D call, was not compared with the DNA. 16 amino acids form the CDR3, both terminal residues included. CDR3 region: CASSCGGWGRGNEQFF.

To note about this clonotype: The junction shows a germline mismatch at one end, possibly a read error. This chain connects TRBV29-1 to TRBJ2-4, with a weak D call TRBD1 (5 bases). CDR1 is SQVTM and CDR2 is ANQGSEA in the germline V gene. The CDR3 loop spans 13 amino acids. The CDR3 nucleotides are TGCATCGTTGAACCTAGGGGTTTCGACATTAAGTACTTC. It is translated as CIVEPRGFDIKYF.

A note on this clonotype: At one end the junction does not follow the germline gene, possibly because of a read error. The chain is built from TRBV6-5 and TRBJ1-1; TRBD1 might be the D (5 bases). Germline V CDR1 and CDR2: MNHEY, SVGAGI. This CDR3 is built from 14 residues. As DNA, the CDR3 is TGTGCCAGCAGTACAGGAGACTTGGGCACTGAAGCTATGTTT. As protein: CASSTGDLGTEAMF.

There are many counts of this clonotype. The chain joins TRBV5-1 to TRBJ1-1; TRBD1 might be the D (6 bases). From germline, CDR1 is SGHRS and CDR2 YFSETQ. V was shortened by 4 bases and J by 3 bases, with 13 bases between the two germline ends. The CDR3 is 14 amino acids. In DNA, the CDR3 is TGCGCCAGCAGCACTGGACAGATGGACACTGAAGCTTTCTTT. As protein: CASSTGQMDTEAFF.

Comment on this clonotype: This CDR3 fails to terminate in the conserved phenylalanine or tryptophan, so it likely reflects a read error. Written as DNA, the CDR3 is TGTGCCAGCAGCTTGTTGAGTTTGGGACTTTCTGGGGGAGAGACCCAGTACTTA. Protein product: CASSLLSLGLSGGETQYL. The chain couples TRBV5-1 to TRBJ2-5, with a tentative D call TRBD2 (6 bases). CDR3 size: 18 residues. Per germline, CDR1 SGHRS and CDR2 YFSETQ.

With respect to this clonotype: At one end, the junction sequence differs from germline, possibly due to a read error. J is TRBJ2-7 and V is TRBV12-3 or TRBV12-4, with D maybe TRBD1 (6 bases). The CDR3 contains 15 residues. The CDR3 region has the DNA TGTGCCAGCAATATCTCGACAGGAAGACCCTACGAGCAATACTTC. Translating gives CASNISTGRPYEQYF.

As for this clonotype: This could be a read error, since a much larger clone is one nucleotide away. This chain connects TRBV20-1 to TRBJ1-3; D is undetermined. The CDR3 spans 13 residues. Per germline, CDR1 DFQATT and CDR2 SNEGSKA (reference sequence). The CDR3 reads CSVRGLSGNTIYF. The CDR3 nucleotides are TGCAGTGTTAGAGGGCTATCTGGAAACACCATATATTTT.

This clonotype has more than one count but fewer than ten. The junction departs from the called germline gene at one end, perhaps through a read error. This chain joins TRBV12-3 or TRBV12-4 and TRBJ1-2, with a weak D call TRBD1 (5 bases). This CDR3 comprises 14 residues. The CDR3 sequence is CASSHWGTYYAYTF. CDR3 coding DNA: TGTGCCAGCAGCCATTGGGGCACATACTATGCCTACACCTTC.

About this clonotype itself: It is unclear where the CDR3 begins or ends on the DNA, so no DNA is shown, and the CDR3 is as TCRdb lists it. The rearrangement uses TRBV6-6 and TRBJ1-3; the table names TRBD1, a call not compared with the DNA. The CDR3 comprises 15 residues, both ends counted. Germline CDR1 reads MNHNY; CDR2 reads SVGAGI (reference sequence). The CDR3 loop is CASSYPCRGQSTIYF.

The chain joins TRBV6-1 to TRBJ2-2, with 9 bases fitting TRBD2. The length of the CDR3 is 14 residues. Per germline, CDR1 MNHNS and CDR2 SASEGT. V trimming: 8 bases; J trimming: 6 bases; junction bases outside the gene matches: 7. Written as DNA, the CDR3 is TGTGCCAGCTGGAGCGGGGGGACTTCCGGGGAGCTGTTTTTT. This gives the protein CASWSGGTSGELFF.

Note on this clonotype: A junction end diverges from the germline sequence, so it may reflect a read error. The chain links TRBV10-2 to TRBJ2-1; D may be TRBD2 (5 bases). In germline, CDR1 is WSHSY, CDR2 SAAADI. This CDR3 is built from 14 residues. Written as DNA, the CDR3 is TGCGCCAACAGTGAGACTCCACTAGTACATGAGCAGTTCTTC. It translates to CANSETPLVHEQFF.

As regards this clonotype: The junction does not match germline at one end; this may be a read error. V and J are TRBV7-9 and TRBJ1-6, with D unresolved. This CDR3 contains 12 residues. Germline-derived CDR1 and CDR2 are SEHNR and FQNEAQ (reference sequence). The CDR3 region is CTSSNRSSPLHF. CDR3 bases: TGTACCAGCAGCAACAGAAGTTCACCCCTCCACTTT.

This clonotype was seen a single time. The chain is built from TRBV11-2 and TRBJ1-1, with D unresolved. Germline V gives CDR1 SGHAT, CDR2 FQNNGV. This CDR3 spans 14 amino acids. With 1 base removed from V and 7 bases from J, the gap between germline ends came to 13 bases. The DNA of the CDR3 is TGTGCCAGCAGCTTAGGCGGAGGCCGGAATGAAGCTTTCTTT. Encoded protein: CASSLGGGRNEAFF.

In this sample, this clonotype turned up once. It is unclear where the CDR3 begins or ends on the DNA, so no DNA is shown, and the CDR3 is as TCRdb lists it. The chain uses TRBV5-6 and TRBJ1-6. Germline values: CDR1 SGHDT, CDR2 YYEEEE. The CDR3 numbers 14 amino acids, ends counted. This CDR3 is CASSLVGRGSPLQF.

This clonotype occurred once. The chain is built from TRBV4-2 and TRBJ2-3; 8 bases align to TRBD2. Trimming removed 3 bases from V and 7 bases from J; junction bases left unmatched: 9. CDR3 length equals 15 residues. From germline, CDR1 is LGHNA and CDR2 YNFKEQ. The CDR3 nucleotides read TGTGCCAGCAGCCAGGAACGGGAGGGCCGTCATACGCAGTATTTT. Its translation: CASSQEREGRHTQYF.

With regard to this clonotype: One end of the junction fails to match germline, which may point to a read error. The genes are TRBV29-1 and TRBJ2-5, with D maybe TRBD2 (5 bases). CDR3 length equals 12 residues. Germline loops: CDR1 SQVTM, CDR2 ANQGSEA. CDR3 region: CSIQGLPAYTYF. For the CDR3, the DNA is TGCAGCATACAAGGACTTCCGGCTTATACCTACTTT.

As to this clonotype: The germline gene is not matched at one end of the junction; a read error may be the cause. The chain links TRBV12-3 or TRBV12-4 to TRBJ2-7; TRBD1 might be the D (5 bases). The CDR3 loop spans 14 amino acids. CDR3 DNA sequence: TGTGTCAGCAGTTTTGACAGTATCTCCTACGAGCAGTGCTTC. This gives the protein CVSSFDSISYEQCF.

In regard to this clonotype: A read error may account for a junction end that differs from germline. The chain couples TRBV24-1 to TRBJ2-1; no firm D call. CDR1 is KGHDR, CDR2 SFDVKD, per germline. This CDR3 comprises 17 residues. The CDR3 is CATSDPTQKIGYNVQFF. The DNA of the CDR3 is TGTGCCACCAGTGACCCTACACAGAAAATCGGCTACAATGTGCAGTTCTTT.

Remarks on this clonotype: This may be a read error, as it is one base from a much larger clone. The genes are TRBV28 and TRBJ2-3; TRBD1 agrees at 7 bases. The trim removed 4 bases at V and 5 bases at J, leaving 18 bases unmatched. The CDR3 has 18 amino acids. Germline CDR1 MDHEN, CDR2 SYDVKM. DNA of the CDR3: TGTGCCAGCAGTTCCCTCATCCTGACAGGGAGTGTGAGAGATACGCAGTATTTT. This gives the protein CASSSLILTGSVRDTQYF.

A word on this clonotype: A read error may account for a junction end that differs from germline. Written as DNA, the CDR3 is TGTGCCGGCAGTGACCCGGGACCGCTAAACAATGAGCAGTTCTTC. This codes for CAGSDPGPLNNEQFF. The chain carries TRBV6-1 and TRBJ2-1, with D perhaps assigned TRBD1 or TRBD2 (5 bases each). The CDR3 totals 15 residues. The germline gives CDR1 MNHNS, CDR2 SASEGT.